What follows are 26 T cell receptor beta chains derived from one specimen sequenced in a study of graft-versus-host responses after intestinal transplantation. The assay was immunoSEQ multiplex PCR, and TCRdb's table has in-frame clones only and misses some. Of about 93,000 clones in the sample, 90% to 95% were seen once. These receptors' antigens are unknown. The sample in question was unstimulated CD8+ T cells sorted from spleen or lymph node cells, obtained before intestinal transplant. Source of these receptors: a human donor who received an intestinal transplant.

The rearrangement uses TRBV27 and TRBJ1-5, with 7 bases matching TRBD1. Germline CDR1 reads MNHEY; CDR2 reads SMNVEV (reference sequence). V lost 5 bases to trimming and J lost 0 bases; unmatched junction nucleotides: 7. The CDR3 has 16 residues. The CDR3 nucleotides read TGTGCCAGCAGTGAGGGACAGCCATATAGCAATCAGCCCCAGCATTTT. Encoded protein: CASSEGQPYSNQPQHF.

This rearrangement joins TRBV11-2 to TRBJ1-1, with 7 nucleotides matching TRBD1. In germline, CDR1 is SGHAT, CDR2 FQNNGV. After removal of 2 bases from V and 8 bases from J, the junction contained 5 bases not matched to a gene. This CDR3 spans 13 amino acids. The CDR3 nucleotides are TGTGCCAGCAGCTTAATGACAGGGTTCGAAGCTTTCTTT. Translating it yields CASSLMTGFEAFF.

V is TRBV2 and J is TRBJ2-3; D possibly corresponds to TRBD2 (6 bases). The CDR3 has 16 amino acids. Trimming took off 2 bases at V and 1 base at J, with 13 bases between the two ends. The V gene's germline CDR1 is SNHLY and CDR2 FYNNEI. As DNA, the CDR3 is TGTGCCAGCAGTGAATTCTCCTGGGGGGGCACAGATACGCAGTATTTT. Translating gives CASSEFSWGGTDTQYF. Combining the CDR3 with reference TRBV2 and TRBJ2-3 gives the whole variable domain EPEVTQTPSHQVTQMGQEVILRCVPISNHLYFYWYRQILGQKVEFLVSFYNNEISEKSEIFDDQFSVERPDGSNFTLKIRSTKLEDSAMYFCASSEFSWGGTDTQYFGPGTRLTVL.

The rearrangement uses TRBV19 and TRBJ1-5; D may be TRBD1 (6 bases). V gave up 3 bases and J gave up 4 bases, with 10 bases separating them. The CDR3 runs 14 residues. The germline V gene encodes CDR1 LNHDA and CDR2 SQIVND (reference sequence). The CDR3 sequence: CASSIKGGNQPQHF. Here the CDR3 DNA reads TGTGCCAGTAGTATTAAAGGGGGAAATCAGCCCCAGCATTTT.

V gene TRBV12-5 combines with J gene TRBJ2-7, with D possibly TRBD2 on 5 matching bases. The CDR3 is 13 residues long. The germline CDR1 and CDR2 sequences are LGHNT and FRNRAP. Between the trimmed V and J ends, which lost 6 bases and 2 bases, there was a span of 11 bases. CDR3 DNA: TGTGCTAGTGGCCCCGGGGAGCCCTACGAGCAGTACTTC. Translated, it gives CASGPGEPYEQYF.

This clone was observed a few times. The gene calls are TRBV6-1 and TRBJ1-4; TRBD1 is a possible D gene (6 bases). CDR3 length equals 14 residues. CDR1 and CDR2 from the germline V gene are MNHNS and SASEGT. Trimming pared 10 bases from V and 8 bases from J, leaving 20 bases between. CDR3 sequence reads: CATDLQGLSEKLFF. The CDR3 region has the DNA TGTGCCACCGATCTCCAGGGGTTATCAGAAAAACTGTTTTTT.

J is TRBJ1-3 and V is TRBV4-3; D not certain. The V and J ends lost 0 bases and 14 bases respectively, with 8 bases between them. The length of the CDR3 is 11 residues. Germline V gives CDR1 LGHNA, CDR2 YSLEER. CDR3 sequence reads: CASSQDGALYF. CDR3 bases: TGCGCCAGCAGCCAAGATGGAGCCCTATATTTT.

This clone came up once. V and J are TRBV5-8 and TRBJ1-1, with a weak D call TRBD1 (5 bases). V lost 4 bases, J lost 5 bases, and 18 bases lay in between. This CDR3 has 15 residues. Per the germline V gene, CDR1 is SGHTS and CDR2 is YDEGEE. The CDR3 reads CASSPVGGGGTEAFF. The CDR3 DNA reads TGTGCCAGCAGCCCCGTGGGGGGTGGGGGAACTGAAGCTTTCTTT.

The V call is TRBV13, the J call TRBJ2-7; D gene uncertain. The V end lost 3 bases, the J end lost 5 bases, and 5 bases lay between the germline ends. Germline V gene data show CDR1 as PRHDT and CDR2 as FYEKMQ (reference sequence). The CDR3 is made up of 11 amino acids. The CDR3 DNA is TGTGCCAGCAGCTTCGCAGACGAGCAGTACTTC. Translation gives CASSFADEQYF.

The chain has TRBV28 and TRBJ2-1, with D tentatively TRBD2 (5 bases). Germline V gene sequence: CDR1 MDHEN, CDR2 SYDVKM. The ends were cut back, 5 bases at V and 2 bases at J, with 13 bases in the middle. The CDR3 has 15 residues. DNA for the CDR3: TGTGCCAGCAGTGGGAGCGTGAACACCTACAATGAGCAGTTCTTC. Translation gives CASSGSVNTYNEQFF.

This chain joins TRBV21-1 and TRBJ2-7; TRBD2 is taken as the D call from the table, unchecked against the DNA. TRBV21-1 is noted as a pseudogene. The CDR3 is made up of 16 amino acids. The CDR3, as DNA: TGTGCCAGCAGCAAAGGGGGCCGGGGGGTCGAGGACGAGCAGTACTTC. It yields the protein CASSKGGRGVEDEQYF.

V is TRBV19 and J is TRBJ2-7; 11 nucleotides align to TRBD2. Per the germline V gene, CDR1 is LNHDA and CDR2 is SQIVND (reference sequence). Trimming at V came to 5 bases and at J to 4 bases, leaving 10 bases not matched to a gene. The CDR3 loop spans 16 amino acids. CDR3 loop: CASSYELAGAQYEQYF. CDR3 DNA sequence: TGTGCCAGTAGTTACGAACTAGCGGGGGCCCAGTACGAGCAGTACTTC.

This clone occurred once. J is TRBJ2-7 and V is TRBV7-9, with 9 bases matching TRBD1. Trimming cost V 5 bases and J 4 bases; bases outside gene matches: 15. The CDR3 has 17 residues. The germline V gene has CDR1 SEHNR and CDR2 FQNEAQ (reference sequence). The CDR3 region is CASSPKAGTGTWYEQYF. The CDR3 DNA sequence: TGTGCCAGCAGCCCCAAGGCCGGGACAGGGACGTGGTACGAGCAGTACTTC.

The chain uses TRBV2 and TRBJ1-4; D perhaps matches TRBD1 (6 bases). Germline V gene sequence: CDR1 SNHLY, CDR2 FYNNEI. With 4 bases removed from V and 5 bases from J, the gap between germline ends came to 11 bases. This CDR3 contains 14 residues. CDR3 coding DNA: TGTGCCAGCAGTGGCAGGGGAGGGAATGAAAAACTGTTTTTT. Translating it yields CASSGRGGNEKLFF.

This CDR3 reads CASSLAGLFGELFF. The CDR3 DNA reads TGTGCCAGCAGTTTAGCAGGGCTATTTGGGGAGCTGTTTTTT. The rearrangement uses TRBV27 and TRBJ2-2; a possible D gene is TRBD1 (5 bases). V gave up 2 bases and J gave up 8 bases, with 12 bases separating them. Germline V CDR1 and CDR2: MNHEY, SMNVEV (reference sequence). The length of the CDR3 is 14 residues.

The rearrangement uses TRBV27 and TRBJ2-7, with 9 bases matching TRBD1. CDR1 MNHEY and CDR2 SMNVEV come from the germline V gene (reference sequence). V was pared by 2 bases and J by 1 base, with 6 bases of the junction left unmatched. The CDR3 consists of 16 residues. CDR3 in DNA: TGTGCCAGCAGTTTAGGTGGAGGGACAGGGTCCTACGAGCAGTACTTC. It codes for CASSLGGGTGSYEQYF.

This clone was counted once. The V and J genes are TRBV2 and TRBJ2-1; 7 nucleotides agree with TRBD2. V was clipped by 3 bases and J by 4 bases; unmatched bases: 9. The CDR3 covers 16 residues. Germline V gives CDR1 SNHLY, CDR2 FYNNEI. The CDR3 bases are TGTGCCAGCAGTGATACGGGCGGGGGAGAGTACAATGAGCAGTTCTTC. As protein: CASSDTGGGEYNEQFF.

The J gene is TRBJ1-4, the V gene TRBV5-1; no reliable D call. CDR1 SGHRS and CDR2 YFSETQ come from the germline V gene. Deletions cut 0 bases from V and 0 bases from J, with 9 bases between. This CDR3 region has 16 residues. CDR3: CASSLEAGPTNEKLFF. The CDR3 bases are TGCGCCAGCAGCTTGGAGGCAGGCCCAACTAATGAAAAACTGTTTTTT. The full variable domain, its missing parts supplied by reference TRBV5-1 and TRBJ1-4, is KAGVTQTPRYLIKTRGQQVTLSCSPISGHRSVSWYQQTPGQGLQFLFEYFSETQRNKGNFPGRFSGRQFSNSRSEMNVSTLELGDSALYLCASSLEAGPTNEKLFFGSGTQLSVL.

This rearrangement joins TRBV4-3 to TRBJ1-5, with TRBD1 identical over 8 bases. The CDR3 contains 19 residues. Per germline, CDR1 LGHNA and CDR2 YSLEER. J was trimmed by 0 bases and V by 4 bases; bases with no gene match: 14. The CDR3: CASSPQERDRRYSNQPQHF. The CDR3 DNA reads as TGCGCCAGCAGCCCCCAGGAGCGGGACAGGCGTTATAGCAATCAGCCCCAGCATTTT.

This clone has only one observation. This chain uses TRBV6-5 with TRBJ1-4; D possibly corresponds to TRBD1 (6 bases). This CDR3 has 15 amino acids. Germline lookup yields CDR1 MNHEY and CDR2 SVGAGI. V lost 4 bases, J lost 5 bases, and 14 bases lay in between. CDR3 in amino acids: CASSFGGSLNEKLFF. CDR3 DNA: TGTGCCAGCAGTTTTGGGGGCAGCCTAAATGAAAAACTGTTTTTT.

The chain joins TRBV7-2 to TRBJ2-5; D perhaps matches TRBD2 (7 bases). From germline, CDR1 is SGHTA and CDR2 FQGNSA. The CDR3 sequence is 16 residues long. Trimming cost V 2 bases and J 1 base, with 14 bases left between them. The CDR3 reads CASSLPPRGGQETQYF. CDR3 nucleotides: TGTGCCAGCAGCTTACCCCCGAGGGGGGGCCAAGAGACCCAGTACTTC.

V and J are TRBV6-1 and TRBJ1-1; D remains unclear. Trimming took 1 base from V and 4 from J, leaving 13 bases between them. The length of the CDR3 is 15 residues. Germline V lookup: CDR1 MNHNS, CDR2 SASEGT. CDR3 nucleotides: TGTGCCAGCAGTGAAGTAAATCCGCGGGGCACTGAAGCTTTCTTT. Translating it yields CASSEVNPRGTEAFF.

The chain uses TRBV7-9 and TRBJ2-7, with a possible D match to TRBD1 (6 bases). V lost 5 bases and J 4 bases, leaving 12 bases between the germline ends. The germline CDR1 and CDR2 sequences are SEHNR and FQNEAQ (reference sequence). There are 13 residues in the CDR3. This CDR3 reads CASSKQGSYEQYF. The CDR3 DNA sequence: TGTGCCAGCAGCAAACAGGGATCGTACGAGCAGTACTTC. Based on the CDR3 plus reference TRBV7-9 and TRBJ2-7, the full variable domain is DTGVSQNPRHKITKRGQNVTFRCDPISEHNRLYWYRQTLGQGPEFLTYFQNEAQLEKSRLLSDRFSAERPKGSFSTLEIQRTEQGDSAMYLCASSKQGSYEQYFGPGTRLTVT.

V gene TRBV19 combines with J gene TRBJ2-3, with D possibly matching TRBD2 (6 bases). Germline V gives CDR1 LNHDA, CDR2 SQIVND (reference sequence). V lost 3 bases to trimming and J lost 2 bases, with 15 bases between them. The CDR3 is made up of 16 amino acids. CDR3 coding DNA: TGTGCCAGTAGTATCGCGGAGGGGCGACTCACAGATACGCAGTATTTT. The encoded protein is CASSIAEGRLTDTQYF. Using reference TRBV19 and TRBJ2-3 for the parts outside the CDR3, the full variable domain is DGGITQSPKYLFRKEGQNVTLSCEQNLNHDAMYWYRQDPGQGLRLIYYSQIVNDFQKGDIAEGYSVSREKKESFPLTVTSAQKNPTAFYLCASSIAEGRLTDTQYFGPGTRLTVL.

CDR3 nucleotides: TGTGCCAGCAAATCGACAGGGGGATCAACTGAAGCTTTCTTT. Encoded protein: CASKSTGGSTEAFF. The genes are TRBV6-5 and TRBJ1-1, with 9 bases lining up with TRBD1. After removal of 7 bases from V and 5 bases from J, the junction contained 8 bases not matched to a gene. CDR3 length: 14 amino acids. Germline CDR1 and CDR2: MNHEY and SVGAGI.

The chain uses TRBV7-9 and TRBJ2-1; D might be TRBD2 (6 bases). V gave up 4 bases and J gave up 7 bases, with 14 bases separating them. Germline CDR1 and CDR2: SEHNR and FQNEAQ (reference sequence). The CDR3 is made up of 14 amino acids. DNA for the CDR3: TGTGCCAGCAGCTCTCCGGGACTTAGGAATGAGCAGTTCTTC. It translates to CASSSPGLRNEQFF. Combining the CDR3 with reference TRBV7-9 and TRBJ2-1 gives the whole variable domain DTGVSQNPRHKITKRGQNVTFRCDPISEHNRLYWYRQTLGQGPEFLTYFQNEAQLEKSRLLSDRFSAERPKGSFSTLEIQRTEQGDSAMYLCASSSPGLRNEQFFGPGTRLTVL.